Following are 27 T cell receptor beta chains from one sample sequenced in a study of blood T cell repertoires in COVID-19. Assay used: immunoSEQ multiplex PCR; TCRdb lists only in-frame clones, some missing. The sample yields about 220,000 clones, roughly 80% seen once. The sequencing sample was made of peripheral blood. The receptors here all came from a man aged 25 to 40 with active or convalescent COVID-19.

The J gene is TRBJ2-1, the V gene TRBV30, with 12 positions matching TRBD2. CDR1 is GTSNPN, CDR2 SVGIG, per germline (reference sequence). CDR3 length: 15 residues. The V gene end was trimmed by 0 bases and the J gene end by 7 bases; junction bases not matched to a gene: 4. The CDR3 nucleotides read TGTGCCTGGAGTGTACGACTAGCGGGGGAGAATGAGCAGTTCTTC. Translating it yields CAWSVRLAGENEQFF.

This sequence joins TRBV24-1 and TRBJ1-2; no reliable D call. CDR1 is KGHDR, CDR2 SFDVKD, per germline. V was trimmed by 3 bases and J by 7 bases, leaving 8 bases between them. The CDR3 is made up of 12 amino acids. CDR3 region: CATSDPLVGYTF. DNA for the CDR3: TGTGCCACCAGTGATCCCTTAGTTGGCTACACCTTC.

This sequence joins TRBV7-2 and TRBJ2-1; 7 bases match TRBD1. The germline gives CDR1 SGHTA, CDR2 FQGNSA. The CDR3 has 14 residues. Trimming took 5 bases from V and 7 from J; bases not matched to a gene: 8. CDR3 protein: CASSDPAQGNEQFF. The CDR3 DNA reads as TGTGCCAGCAGCGACCCCGCACAGGGGAATGAGCAGTTCTTC. Complete variable domain (other parts from reference TRBV7-2 and TRBJ2-1): GAGVSQSPSNKVTEKGKDVELRCDPISGHTALYWYRQSLGQGLEFLIYFQGNSAPDKSGLPSDRFSAERTGGSVSTLTIQRTQQEDSAVYLCASSDPAQGNEQFFGPGTRLTVL.

The J gene is TRBJ1-4, the V gene TRBV3-1 (or the pseudogene TRBV3-2), with a weak D call TRBD1 (5 bases). This CDR3 spans 14 amino acids. Germline V gives CDR1 LGHDT, CDR2 YNNKEL (reference sequence). The V gene lost 2 bases and the J gene lost 7 bases, with 11 bases spanning the gap. In DNA, the CDR3 is TGTGCCAGCAGCCAAAAGGGGCGGGGTGAAAAACTGTTTTTT. It translates to CASSQKGRGEKLFF.

The chain is built from TRBV7-2 and TRBJ1-2; 8 bases are shared with TRBD1. V shed 5 bases and J 4 bases; nucleotides not matched to a gene: 9. Germline CDR1 SGHTA, CDR2 FQGNSA. This CDR3 comprises 15 residues. The CDR3 protein is CASSPELQGAYGYTF. The DNA for the CDR3 is TGTGCCAGCAGCCCTGAACTCCAGGGGGCCTATGGCTACACCTTC.

This sequence joins TRBV9 and TRBJ1-3; D is uncertain. V lost 3 bases and J 0 bases, leaving 10 bases between the germline ends. Germline V gene sequence: CDR1 SGDLS, CDR2 YYNGEE. The CDR3 contains 15 residues. The CDR3, as DNA: TGTGCCAGCAGCGGATACACAAGCTCTGGAAACACCATATATTTT. This codes for CASSGYTSSGNTIYF.

The V call is TRBV18, the J call TRBJ1-1; D ambiguous. The V gene's germline CDR1 is KGHSH and CDR2 LQKENI. The CDR3 runs to 11 residues. The V and J ends lost 5 bases and 2 bases respectively, with 3 bases between them. This CDR3 reads CASSSNTEAFF. The CDR3 bases are TGTGCCAGCTCATCTAACACTGAAGCTTTCTTT.

The chain links TRBV9 to TRBJ2-5; TRBD2 aligns across 10 bases. Germline V gene sequence: CDR1 SGDLS, CDR2 YYNGEE. Germline trimming cut 2 bases from V and 4 bases from J; bases unmatched to any gene: 8. There are 16 residues in the CDR3. As DNA, the CDR3 is TGTGCCAGCAGCGTTTCTAGCGGGAGATTGGGAGAGACCCAGTACTTC. Protein product: CASSVSSGRLGETQYF.

The CDR3 coding sequence is TGTGCCACCAGCAGCTATAGCGGGGGGCGTATACTCAAAAACATTCAGTACTTC. Encoded protein: CATSSYSGGRILKNIQYF. V gene TRBV15 combines with J gene TRBJ2-4, with 10 positions matching TRBD2. The CDR3 length is 18 residues. The V segment lost 3 bases and the J segment 3 bases; nucleotides outside the gene matches: 11. Germline CDR1 LNHNV, CDR2 YYDKDF (reference sequence).

The chain combines TRBV27 with TRBJ2-5, with 8 bases lining up with TRBD2. Germline-derived CDR1 and CDR2 are MNHEY and SMNVEV (reference sequence). The trim removed 5 bases at V and 5 bases at J, leaving 10 bases unmatched. The CDR3 contains 15 residues. For the CDR3, the DNA is TGTGCCAGCAGTCCCGTAGCAGCGGGAGAGGAGACCCAGTACTTC. Its protein is CASSPVAAGEETQYF.

The chain is built from TRBV10-2 and TRBJ2-4; 9 nucleotides match TRBD2. The CDR3 covers 15 residues. The trim removed 6 bases at V and 5 bases at J, leaving 8 bases unmatched. Germline V lookup: CDR1 WSHSY, CDR2 SAAADI. The CDR3 reads CASRAGAGGENIQYF. In DNA, the CDR3 is TGCGCCAGCAGGGCGGGAGCGGGGGGAGAAAACATTCAGTACTTC.

The CDR3 loop is CASRRSDSLQETQYF. The DNA of the CDR3 is TGTGCCAGCAGGCGCAGCGATAGCCTCCAAGAGACCCAGTACTTC. J is TRBJ2-5 and V is TRBV6-5; D is unresolved. The CDR3 sequence is 15 residues long. Germline values: CDR1 MNHEY, CDR2 SVGAGI. V shed 6 bases and J shed 1 base, with 15 bases lying between them.

The chain recombines TRBV28 with TRBJ2-3; 9 nucleotides line up with TRBD1. The CDR3 length is 14 residues. Germline CDR1 reads MDHEN; CDR2 reads SYDVKM. Trimming removed 4 bases from V and 5 bases from J; junction bases left unmatched: 4. The DNA for the CDR3 is TGTGCCAGCAGTTCCCCGGGACAGGGAGATACGCAGTATTTT. Amino acid sequence: CASSSPGQGDTQYF.

V usage is TRBV4-1 and J usage is TRBJ1-3; D unclear. CDR1 is MGHRA and CDR2 is YSYEKL in the germline V gene. Trimming cost V 0 bases and J 4 bases, with 10 bases left between them. This CDR3 has 15 residues. The chain's CDR3 is CASSQDLREGNTIYF. In nucleotides, the CDR3 is TGCGCCAGCAGCCAAGATCTTAGAGAGGGAAACACCATATATTTT.

V gene TRBV10-3 combines with J gene TRBJ2-5; TRBD1 aligns across 7 bases. CDR3 length equals 16 residues. The V and J ends lost 0 bases and 4 bases, in that order; junction bases with no gene match: 8. The V gene's germline CDR1 is ENHRY and CDR2 SYGVKD. In DNA form, the CDR3 reads TGTGCCATCAGTGAGTCTCAGAACAGGGGATCAGAGACCCAGTACTTC. This encodes CAISESQNRGSETQYF.

The chain links TRBV18 to TRBJ1-2; weak D call: TRBD1 (6 bases). CDR1 is KGHSH and CDR2 is LQKENI in the germline V gene. CDR3 length equals 14 residues. V was pared by 1 base and J by 6 bases, with 12 bases between. CDR3 DNA: TGTGCCAGCTCACCACGAACGGGGGGCGATGGCTACACCTTC. Amino acids: CASSPRTGGDGYTF.

The genes are TRBV15 and TRBJ1-4, with TRBD1 matching 7 bases. CDR1 and CDR2 from the germline V gene are LNHNV and YYDKDF (reference sequence). J gave up 0 bases and V 2 bases, and 3 bases lay outside the gene matches. CDR3 length: 16 amino acids. The DNA for the CDR3 is TGTGCCACCAGCAGACCGGGACAGACAACTAATGAAAAACTGTTTTTT. It yields the protein CATSRPGQTTNEKLFF.

The rearrangement uses TRBV18 and TRBJ2-2, with TRBD1 as a possible D gene (6 bases). The germline V gene encodes CDR1 KGHSH and CDR2 LQKENI. Trimming took 3 bases from V and 5 from J, leaving 13 bases between them. CDR3 size: 15 residues. CDR3 DNA sequence: TGTGCCAGCTCACCCCCAACAGGGAGAACCGGGGAGCTGTTTTTT. This translates into CASSPPTGRTGELFF.

The genes are TRBV6-5 and TRBJ2-3; 8 positions agree with TRBD1. CDR1 and CDR2 (germline): MNHEY, SVGAGI. This CDR3 has 14 residues. V was pared by 5 bases and J by 8 bases, with 9 bases of the junction left unmatched. CDR3 region: CASSTPDRALTQYF. The CDR3 DNA sequence: TGTGCCAGCAGTACCCCGGACAGGGCGCTTACGCAGTATTTT.

This clone has a single count. The chain joins TRBV5-1 to TRBJ2-5; TRBD1 agrees at 7 bases. Germline-derived CDR1 and CDR2 are SGHRS and YFSETQ. The V and J ends lost 5 bases and 5 bases, in that order; junction bases with no gene match: 9. The CDR3 consists of 14 residues. CDR3 nucleotide sequence: TGCGCCAGCAGGACGGACAGGTCAAGGGAGACCCAGTACTTC. Residues: CASRTDRSRETQYF.

The chain is built from TRBV4-3 and TRBJ1-2, with unresolved D. The CDR3 runs to 13 residues. Germline-derived CDR1 and CDR2 are LGHNA and YSLEER. V lost 1 base to trimming and J lost 4 bases, with 7 bases between them. The chain's CDR3 is CASSQARGYGYTF. The CDR3, as DNA: TGCGCCAGCAGCCAAGCAAGAGGCTATGGCTACACCTTC.

The chain employs TRBV6-2 or TRBV6-3 and TRBJ1-1; possibly TRBD1 for D (5 bases). This CDR3 has 12 amino acids. Germline loops: CDR1 MNHEY, CDR2 SVGEGT. V lost 4 bases to trimming and J lost 7 bases, with 10 bases between them. The CDR3 is CASSWGGHEAFF. The DNA of the CDR3 is TGTGCCAGCAGTTGGGGGGGTCATGAAGCTTTCTTT.

V and J are TRBV7-8 and TRBJ1-1; D possibly corresponds to TRBD1 (6 bases). The CDR3 contains 15 residues. Trimming took off 3 bases at V and 0 bases at J, with 11 bases between the two ends. Germline CDR1 SGHVS, CDR2 FQNEAQ. In DNA, the CDR3 is TGTGCCAGCAGCTTTCGGACAGCCATGAACACTGAAGCTTTCTTT. It is translated as CASSFRTAMNTEAFF.

V usage is TRBV18 and J usage is TRBJ1-4, with a weak D call TRBD1 (6 bases). The length of the CDR3 is 12 residues. Looked up from germline, CDR1 is KGHSH and CDR2 is LQKENI. The V end lost 6 bases, the J end lost 8 bases, and 10 bases lay between the germline ends. This CDR3 reads CASSARGEKLFF. The CDR3 DNA sequence: TGTGCCAGCTCCGCAAGGGGGGAAAAACTGTTTTTT.

This clone was counted between two and nine times. The V and J genes are TRBV6-5 and TRBJ2-7; 8 bases map to TRBD1. CDR1 and CDR2 from the germline V gene are MNHEY and SVGAGI. The V and J ends lost 8 bases and 4 bases, in that order; junction bases with no gene match: 4. The CDR3 consists of 12 residues. The CDR3 loop reads CASGRGLYEQYF. The CDR3, as DNA: TGTGCCAGCGGCAGGGGGCTGTACGAGCAGTACTTC.

V and J are TRBV4-3 and TRBJ2-1; 13 bases are a match to TRBD2. Germline V gene sequence: CDR1 LGHNA, CDR2 YSLEER. The CDR3 loop spans 18 amino acids. The J segment lost 5 bases and the V segment lost 0 bases, leaving 7 bases of the junction unmatched. Here the CDR3 reads CASSQDWPGLAGNNEQFF. The CDR3 DNA is TGCGCCAGCAGCCAAGATTGGCCGGGACTAGCGGGGAACAATGAGCAGTTCTTC.

The V and J genes are TRBV7-9 and TRBJ1-5; D may be TRBD1 (5 bases). Germline assignment: CDR1 SEHNR and CDR2 FQNEAQ (reference sequence). The CDR3 has 13 amino acids. Trimming shortened V by 1 base and J by 6 bases, and 7 bases separated the two germline ends. The CDR3 DNA reads as TGTGCCAGCAGCTTAGAGGGGATTCAGCCCCAGCATTTT. It is translated as CASSLEGIQPQHF. Together with reference TRBV7-9 and TRBJ1-5, the CDR3 gives the full variable domain: DTGVSQNPRHKITKRGQNVTFRCDPISEHNRLYWYRQTLGQGPEFLTYFQNEAQLEKSRLLSDRFSAERPKGSFSTLEIQRTEQGDSAMYLCASSLEGIQPQHFGDGTRLSIL.